This T cell receptor beta chain was obtained from a study of Ad26.COV2.S vaccination and SARS-CoV-2 variants. Study as a whole: It was the COV1001 Ad26.COV2.S trial arm that included the donor. Regarding the study as a whole: Relative to placebo recipients, vaccine recipients exhibited elevated spike-specific TCR breadth.

Worth noting for this clone: The antigen is unknown.

Treatment meaning: 15 to 20 received Ad26.COV2.S at low or high dose, single or two shots; about five received placebo; per-sample allocation not given. The samples date from day 63 after the first vaccine or placebo injection. This CDR3 is built from 16 residues. Germline CDR1 MDHEN, CDR2 SYDVKM. The V and J ends lost 5 bases and 4 bases respectively, with 20 bases between them. Using immunoSEQ multiplex PCR, the repertoire was profiled, and TCRdb retains in-frame clones only, with some absent. The data hold about 400,000 clones, with approximately 90% observed a single time. Sequencing was performed on peripheral blood, taken in a trial of Ad26.COV2.S vaccine versus placebo. The V and J genes are TRBV28 and TRBJ1-1; a weak D match, TRBD1 (6 bases). This receptor was identified in a person between 18 and 65 years old who received the Ad26.COV2.S COVID-19 vaccine or a placebo. The CDR3, as DNA: TGTGCCAGCAGTCCAAACCTGTGGGGGGCAGGCACTGAAGCTTTCTTT. The encoded protein is CASSPNLWGAGTEAFF.